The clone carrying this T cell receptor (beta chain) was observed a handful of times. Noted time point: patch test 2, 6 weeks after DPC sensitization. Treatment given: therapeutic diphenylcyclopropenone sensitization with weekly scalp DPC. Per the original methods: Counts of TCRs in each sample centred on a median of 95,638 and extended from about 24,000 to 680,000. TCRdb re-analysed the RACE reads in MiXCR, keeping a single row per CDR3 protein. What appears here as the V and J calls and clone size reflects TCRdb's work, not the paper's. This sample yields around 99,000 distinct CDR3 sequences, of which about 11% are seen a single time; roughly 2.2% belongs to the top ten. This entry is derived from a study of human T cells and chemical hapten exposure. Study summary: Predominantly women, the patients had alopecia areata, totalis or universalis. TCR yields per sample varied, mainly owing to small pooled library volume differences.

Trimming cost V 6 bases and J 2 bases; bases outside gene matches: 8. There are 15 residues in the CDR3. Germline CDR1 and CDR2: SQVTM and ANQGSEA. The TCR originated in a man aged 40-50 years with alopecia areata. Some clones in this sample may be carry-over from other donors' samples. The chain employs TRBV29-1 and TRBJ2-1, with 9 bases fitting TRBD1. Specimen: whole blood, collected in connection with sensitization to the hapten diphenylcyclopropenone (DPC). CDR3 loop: CSVAAGTGTYNEQFF. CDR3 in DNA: TGCAGCGTCGCAGCGGGGACAGGGACCTACAATGAGCAGTTCTTC.